This TCR beta chain derives from a study of T cell changes during pregnancy in multiple sclerosis. The table came from immunoSEQ multiplex PCR; TCRdb's copy has only in-frame clones and leaves some out. The data hold approximately 32,000 clones, with roughly nine tenths observed a single time. Germline V gene lookup returns CDR1 SGHRS and CDR2 YFSETQ. The CDR3 has 17 amino acids. The ends lost 4 bases at V and 4 bases at J; junction bases unmatched: 15. This clonotype was obtained from a female donor with multiple sclerosis, enrolled in a pregnancy study. The rearrangement joins TRBV5-1 to TRBJ1-2; TRBD1 matches at 8 bases. Sequencing was performed on CD8+ T cells from peripheral blood mononuclear cells, taken in the second trimester of pregnancy. The CDR3 loop is CASSNYRSTGEGYGYTF. The CDR3 DNA is TGCGCCAGCAGCAATTACCGATCGACAGGGGAGGGCTATGGCTACACCTTC.